This T cell receptor beta chain was captured by sequencing in a study of T-cell memory formation after mild COVID-19. In regard to this clonotype: Its matching antigen is unknown.

After removal of 6 bases from V and 1 base from J, the junction contained 5 bases not matched to a gene. The length of the CDR3 is 14 residues. From germline, CDR1 is SNHLY and CDR2 FYNNEI. The study's findings and limits: Contracting CD8+ clones were enriched in EMRA, CD4+ mainly in CM and EM. Some SARS-CoV-2-responding clones were already detected in memory before infection. Clones that contracted from day 15 to 85 had balanced CD4/CD8; later expanders were CD4+ biased.

TCRdb reprocessed the 5' RACE reads via MiXCR and lists one record per CDR3 protein. The sample lists around 130,000 distinct CDR3 sequences, 15% to 20% seen once, with about 5% in the top ten. The receptor's source is a man between 18 and 29 years old who had mild COVID-19 (a few samples of this study predate the infection). Cell type and time point are not known. The sequencing input was PBMCs or a T cell subset sorted from them (not recorded which). The chain recombines TRBV2 with TRBJ1-1, with 7 bases matching TRBD1. Here the CDR3 reads CASSNDRANTEAFF. The CDR3 coding sequence is TGTGCCAGCAGCAACGACAGGGCGAACACTGAAGCTTTCTTT.